One sample yielded the 20 T cell receptor beta chains listed below, sequenced in a study of control samples from healthy donors and cancer patients. Libraries were prepared by immunoSEQ multiplex PCR; TCRdb keeps only in-frame clonotypes and omits some of them. Of 170,000 or so clones in the sample, about 93% were seen once. Sequencing used blood. All receptors derive from a man aged 18 to 35 in good health.

This chain uses TRBV5-5 with TRBJ2-7, with D hard to call. This CDR3 has 15 residues. V lost 6 bases to trimming and J lost 0 bases, with 16 bases between them. CDR1 SGHKS and CDR2 YYEKEE come from the germline V gene (reference sequence). The CDR3 nucleotides are TGTGCCAGCAACCACCCGCCAGACGGCTCCTACGAGCAGTACTTC. It is translated as CASNHPPDGSYEQYF.

J is TRBJ1-2 and V is TRBV29-1; a possible D gene is TRBD1 (5 bases). Trimming pared 3 bases from V and 5 bases from J, leaving 19 bases between. This CDR3 has 15 residues. Germline V CDR1 and CDR2: SQVTM, ANQGSEA. The CDR3 reads CSVEIRVGTGYGYTF. The CDR3 DNA reads as TGCAGCGTTGAGATAAGAGTGGGGACGGGGTATGGCTACACCTTC.

This sequence joins TRBV30 and TRBJ2-7; D might be TRBD1 or TRBD2, each matching 5 bases. The CDR3 extends over 13 amino acids. From germline, CDR1 is GTSNPN and CDR2 SVGIG (reference sequence). Trimming removed 1 base at V and 2 bases at J, with 9 bases between. The CDR3 nucleotides read TGTGCCTGGAGTGAGGGGAGCCCCTACGAGCAGTACTTC. The encoded protein is CAWSEGSPYEQYF.

The genes are TRBV18 and TRBJ1-5, with D perhaps TRBD1 (6 bases). Between the trimmed V and J ends, which lost 2 bases and 4 bases, there was a span of 9 bases. The CDR3 covers 14 residues. Germline CDR1 is KGHSH and CDR2 is LQKENI. The CDR3 sequence: CASSPNRENQPQHF. The CDR3 nucleotides are TGTGCCAGCTCACCAAACAGGGAAAATCAGCCCCAGCATTTT.

The chain employs TRBV5-1 and TRBJ2-1; 8 bases agree with TRBD2. CDR1 is SGHRS, CDR2 YFSETQ, per germline. Unmatched junction bases numbered 7, after V lost 4 bases and J lost 1 base. The CDR3 spans 16 residues. The CDR3 loop is CASSIAGRGSYNEQFF. CDR3 coding DNA: TGCGCCAGCAGCATAGCGGGGCGGGGGTCCTACAATGAGCAGTTCTTC.

The V call is TRBV3-1 (or the pseudogene TRBV3-2), the J call TRBJ2-5; 7 nucleotides agree with TRBD1. Germline V gene lookup returns CDR1 LGHDT and CDR2 YNNKEL (reference sequence). This CDR3 has 15 residues. The J segment lost 0 bases and the V segment lost 3 bases, leaving 4 bases of the junction unmatched. The CDR3 loop reads CASSQKQGYQETQYF. CDR3 in DNA: TGTGCCAGCAGCCAGAAACAGGGGTACCAAGAGACCCAGTACTTC.

This clone was picked up one time. The chain links TRBV7-3 to TRBJ2-1, with D possibly matching TRBD2 (7 bases). The ends were cut back, 3 bases at V and 7 bases at J, with 13 bases in the middle. Germline values: CDR1 SGHTA, CDR2 FQGTGA. The CDR3 consists of 14 residues. CDR3 in amino acids: CASSLGGPGNEQFF. CDR3 DNA sequence: TGTGCCAGCAGCTTGGGGGGGCCCGGAAATGAGCAGTTCTTC.

J is TRBJ1-3 and V is TRBV5-1, with D maybe TRBD1 (5 bases). V dropped 0 bases and J dropped 2 bases, with 12 bases sitting between them. The CDR3 extends over 16 amino acids. In germline, CDR1 is SGHRS, CDR2 YFSETQ. CDR3 DNA sequence: TGCGCCAGCAGCTTGGTGGGGGGGAGGACTGGAAACACCATATATTTT. Amino acids: CASSLVGGRTGNTIYF.

A single count supports this clone. The chain couples TRBV5-4 to TRBJ2-1, with unresolved D. The ends were cut back, 5 bases at V and 0 bases at J, with 15 bases in the middle. Germline V gene lookup returns CDR1 SGHNT and CDR2 YYREEE (reference sequence). The CDR3 loop spans 16 amino acids. For the CDR3, the DNA is TGTGCCAGCAGAAGAACCGGCCCCCTCTCCTACAATGAGCAGTTCTTC. Its protein is CASRRTGPLSYNEQFF.

The chain uses TRBV4-2 and TRBJ2-5; D possibly corresponds to TRBD1 (5 bases). The V gene lost 1 base and the J gene lost 2 bases, with 11 bases spanning the gap. The germline V gene has CDR1 LGHNA and CDR2 YNFKEQ. CDR3 length equals 15 residues. CDR3 nucleotides: TGTGCCAGCAGCCAAGCTTGGTCAGGGCAAGAGACCCAGTACTTC. Its protein product is CASSQAWSGQETQYF.

V gene TRBV3-1 (or the pseudogene TRBV3-2) combines with J gene TRBJ2-7; tentative D call: TRBD1 (6 bases). The germline V gene has CDR1 LGHDT and CDR2 YNNKEL (reference sequence). This CDR3 spans 14 amino acids. V was shortened by 6 bases and J by 3 bases, with 15 bases between the two germline ends. The CDR3 reads CASSSQGTGYEQYF. The CDR3 DNA is TGTGCCAGCAGTTCTCAGGGGACGGGCTACGAGCAGTACTTC.

The chain is built from TRBV28 and TRBJ1-6; no reliable D call. The V end was cut by 3 bases, the J end by 14 bases, with 17 bases between. The CDR3 length is 14 residues. Germline lookup yields CDR1 MDHEN and CDR2 SYDVKM. The CDR3 here is CASSFLDKFLTLHF. The CDR3 DNA is TGTGCCAGCAGTTTCCTTGACAAGTTCTTGACCCTCCACTTT. Filled out from reference TRBV28 and TRBJ1-6, the complete variable domain reads DVKVTQSSRYLVKRTGEKVFLECVQDMDHENMFWYRQDPGLGLRLIYFSYDVKMKEKGDIPEGYSVSREKKERFSLILESASTNQTSMYLCASSFLDKFLTLHFGNGTRLTVT.

The chain has TRBV6-1 and TRBJ2-1; TRBD1 matches at 7 bases. The CDR3 loop spans 14 amino acids. J was trimmed by 4 bases and V by 2 bases; bases with no gene match: 2. Germline loops: CDR1 MNHNS, CDR2 SASEGT. The CDR3 coding sequence is TGTGCCAGCAGTGAATGGGGACAGTACAATGAGCAGTTCTTC. Residues: CASSEWGQYNEQFF.

This chain connects TRBV10-3 to TRBJ1-2; D gene unclear. V lost 4 bases to trimming and J lost 2 bases, with 8 bases between them. Germline values: CDR1 ENHRY, CDR2 SYGVKD. The CDR3 sequence is 13 residues long. The chain's CDR3 is CAISAGNNYGYTF. DNA of the CDR3: TGTGCCATCAGTGCGGGCAACAACTATGGCTACACCTTC.

The chain uses TRBV24-1 and TRBJ2-5; D uncertain. The CDR3 totals 14 residues. The germline CDR1 and CDR2 sequences are KGHDR and SFDVKD. V dropped 6 bases and J dropped 2 bases, with 12 bases sitting between them. In DNA form, the CDR3 reads TGTGCCACCAGTTCCGCCAGTAAGCAAGAGACCCAGTACTTC. Its protein product is CATSSASKQETQYF.

This chain joins TRBV5-6 and TRBJ1-1; D remains unclear. Per germline, CDR1 SGHDT and CDR2 YYEEEE. Deletions cut 4 bases from V and 0 bases from J, with 25 bases between. This CDR3 spans 19 amino acids. The CDR3 loop reads CASSQRPAKVGLMNTEAFF. Written as DNA, the CDR3 is TGTGCCAGCAGCCAGAGGCCCGCGAAGGTTGGGCTTATGAACACTGAAGCTTTCTTT.

The CDR3 DNA is TGTGCCAGCAGCTCGCATAGGACAGGGCTGAGGAACACTGAAGCTTTCTTT. Protein sequence: CASSSHRTGLRNTEAFF. This chain links TRBV11-2 with TRBJ1-1; the match to TRBD1 covers 8 bases. This CDR3 has 17 amino acids. Germline V CDR1 and CDR2: SGHAT, FQNNGV. The junction had 11 bases not matched to a gene; V was cut back by 4 bases and J by 1 base.

This clone came up once. The rearrangement links TRBV6-5 to TRBJ1-2; D call uncertain. Trimming left V 7 bases short and J 2 bases short, with 8 bases between. CDR3 length: 12 amino acids. Germline CDR1 MNHEY, CDR2 SVGAGI. The CDR3 region is CASMGGNYGYTF. DNA for the CDR3: TGTGCCAGCATGGGAGGAAACTATGGCTACACCTTC.

In the case of this clone: Within the sample, other DNA sequences also encode this same CDR3. The V call is TRBV28, the J call TRBJ2-7; no clear D gene. There are 11 residues in the CDR3. Germline CDR1 is MDHEN and CDR2 is SYDVKM. The V end lost 6 bases, the J end lost 3 bases, and 6 bases lay between the germline ends. Here the CDR3 DNA reads TGTGCCAGCAGCCTTAACTACGAGCAGTACTTC. It is translated as CASSLNYEQYF.

The chain joins TRBV12-3 or TRBV12-4 to TRBJ2-7; perhaps TRBD2 as D (6 bases). The CDR3 is 13 amino acids. Trimming cost V 3 bases and J 4 bases, with 10 bases left between them. CDR3 sequence (DNA): TGTGCCAGCAGTTTCGGGGGTCGGTACGAGCAGTACTTC. It is translated as CASSFGGRYEQYF.